This entry lists 14 T cell receptor beta chains sequenced from one sample in a study of early stage breast cancer tumors. The protocol was immunoSEQ multiplex PCR, while the TCRdb copy is restricted to in-frame clones and leaves out a portion. Here the sample spans about 48,000 clones, approximately 80% being singletons. Sequenced: blood. Receptors originate from a person between 50 and 60 years old with breast cancer.

The chain combines TRBV28 with TRBJ2-3; 10 nucleotides align to TRBD2. The CDR3 consists of 15 residues. With V trimmed by 1 base and J by 5 bases, 3 bases remained unmatched. CDR1 MDHEN and CDR2 SYDVKM come from the germline V gene. Written as DNA, the CDR3 is TGTGCCAGCAGTTTATTAGCGGGGGGAAGAGATACGCAGTATTTT. Protein product: CASSLLAGGRDTQYF.

The chain recombines TRBV7-3 with TRBJ2-1; perhaps TRBD1 as D (5 bases). The CDR3 loop spans 15 amino acids. The V end was cut by 4 bases, the J end by 4 bases, with 14 bases between. Germline V CDR1 and CDR2: SGHTA, FQGTGA. The CDR3 DNA follows: TGTGCCAGCAGCTCGGTAAGGGGCGGTTACAATGAGCAGTTCTTC. Translated: CASSSVRGGYNEQFF.

J is TRBJ1-3 and V is TRBV13, with 9 bases lining up with TRBD1. Germline values: CDR1 PRHDT, CDR2 FYEKMQ (reference sequence). The CDR3 loop spans 15 amino acids. V lost 7 bases to trimming and J lost 7 bases; unmatched junction nucleotides: 11. The CDR3 DNA reads as TGTGCCAGCACCTCGGGGACAGGGCATTCGAACACCATATATTTT. It translates to CASTSGTGHSNTIYF.

In its sample, this clone was seen a few times. The chain has TRBV5-6 and TRBJ1-4, with 9 bases fitting TRBD1. V was clipped by 3 bases and J by 8 bases; unmatched bases: 8. Germline V gives CDR1 SGHDT, CDR2 YYEEEE. CDR3 length: 15 amino acids. CDR3 sequence: CASSSRTGVREKLFF. CDR3 DNA: TGTGCCAGCAGCTCGCGGACAGGGGTGCGGGAAAAACTGTTTTTT. The full variable domain, completed using reference TRBV5-6 and TRBJ1-4, is DAGVTQSPTHLIKTRGQQVTLRCSPKSGHDTVSWYQQALGQGPQFIFQYYEEEERQRGNFPDRFSGHQFPNYSSELNVNALLLGDSALYLCASSSRTGVREKLFFGSGTQLSVL.

The genes are TRBV6-1 and TRBJ2-1; D not resolved. The germline CDR1 and CDR2 sequences are MNHNS and SASEGT. The CDR3 has 12 amino acids. Trimming removed 10 bases from V and 9 bases from J, with 16 bases in between. The CDR3 protein is CATRSPSAEQFF. DNA for the CDR3: TGTGCCACCCGCTCCCCATCAGCTGAGCAGTTCTTC.

The chain joins TRBV7-2 to TRBJ2-7; tentative D call: TRBD2 (5 bases). In germline, CDR1 is SGHTA, CDR2 FQGNSA. The V gene lost 5 bases and the J gene lost 0 bases, with 11 bases spanning the gap. CDR3 size: 14 residues. Here the CDR3 reads CASSPSGTSYEQYF. As DNA, the CDR3 is TGTGCCAGCAGCCCCAGCGGAACCTCCTACGAGCAGTACTTC.

The chain uses TRBV10-3 and TRBJ1-1; D gene unclear. The CDR3 totals 13 residues. The V end was cut by 3 bases, the J end by 3 bases, with 8 bases between. Germline V gene data show CDR1 as ENHRY and CDR2 as SYGVKD. The CDR3 spells CAISEVRHTEAFF. The CDR3 DNA sequence: TGTGCCATCAGTGAAGTAAGACACACTGAAGCTTTCTTT.

V usage is TRBV7-3 and J usage is TRBJ2-2; 9 nucleotides align to TRBD2. V lost 5 bases, J lost 6 bases, and 10 bases stayed unmatched. CDR3 length: 16 residues. From germline, CDR1 is SGHTA and CDR2 FQGTGA. The CDR3: CASSPVAGGPAGELFF. The DNA for the CDR3 is TGTGCCAGCAGCCCCGTGGCGGGAGGGCCCGCCGGGGAGCTGTTTTTT.

The chain recombines TRBV19 with TRBJ2-1, with D possibly TRBD2 on 6 matching bases. Germline V gene lookup returns CDR1 LNHDA and CDR2 SQIVND (reference sequence). V was clipped by 3 bases and J by 9 bases, with 12 bases between them. CDR3 length: 13 amino acids. The CDR3 loop is CASSIPPGGEQFF. The DNA of the CDR3 is TGTGCCAGTAGTATCCCCCCCGGGGGTGAGCAGTTCTTC.

V and J are TRBV5-6 and TRBJ2-7; D may be TRBD2 (5 bases). The germline V and J ends were trimmed by 5 bases and 9 bases, with 18 bases remaining between them. Germline CDR1 and CDR2: SGHDT and YYEEEE. The CDR3 loop spans 13 amino acids. DNA for the CDR3: TGTGCCAGCAGTCGCATTAGGAACAGCGGGCAGTACTTC. This sequence encodes CASSRIRNSGQYF.

This chain uses TRBV7-2 with TRBJ2-7; 11 bases map to TRBD2. The length of the CDR3 is 14 residues. V shed 1 base and J 4 bases; nucleotides not matched to a gene: 0. CDR1 and CDR2 from the germline V gene are SGHTA and FQGNSA. The CDR3 loop is CASSLGLAGYEQYF. CDR3 nucleotides: TGTGCCAGCAGCTTAGGACTAGCGGGATACGAGCAGTACTTC.

The chain combines TRBV6-5 with TRBJ2-7; perhaps TRBD1 as D (5 bases). The V end lost 6 bases, the J end lost 1 base, and 13 bases lay between the germline ends. The CDR3 consists of 14 residues. The V gene's germline CDR1 is MNHEY and CDR2 SVGAGI. The CDR3 region is CASRGTGGSYEQYF. Written as DNA, the CDR3 is TGTGCCAGCAGGGGAACAGGTGGGTCCTACGAGCAGTACTTC.

V usage is TRBV20-1 and J usage is TRBJ1-1, with D unclear. Trimming pared 1 base from V and 4 bases from J, leaving 4 bases between. Germline CDR1 reads DFQATT; CDR2 reads SNEGSKA (reference sequence). The CDR3 has 11 amino acids. This chain's CDR3 is CSARGSTEAFF. As DNA, the CDR3 is TGCAGTGCTAGAGGTAGCACTGAAGCTTTCTTT.

CDR3 amino acids: CASSERAAGNTIYF. CDR3 coding DNA: TGTGCCAGCAGCGAGCGAGCTGCTGGAAACACCATATATTTT. The chain carries TRBV6-1 and TRBJ1-3, with D hard to call. Trimming stripped 6 bases from V and 2 bases from J, with 11 bases between. The CDR3 has 14 amino acids. Germline V lookup: CDR1 MNHNS, CDR2 SASEGT.